Presented here are 25 T cell receptor beta chains from one specimen sequenced in a study of blood T cell repertoires in COVID-19. Data came from immunoSEQ multiplex PCR; TCRdb stores just in-frame clones and leaves some out. The table lists over 25,000 clones, 78% of them singletons, with 35% in the top ten. The material sequenced was peripheral blood. These receptors all stem from a man older than 75 with acute or convalescent COVID-19.

The J gene is TRBJ2-7, the V gene TRBV18, with D tentatively TRBD2 (5 bases). Looked up from germline, CDR1 is KGHSH and CDR2 is LQKENI. V lost 3 bases and J 3 bases, leaving 6 bases between the germline ends. The CDR3 runs to 12 residues. In nucleotides, the CDR3 is TGTGCCAGCTCACCTGAGGGCTACGAGCAGTACTTC. Protein product: CASSPEGYEQYF. The full variable domain, in which reference TRBV18 and TRBJ2-7 provide the parts outside the CDR3, is NAGVMQNPRHLVRRRGQEARLRCSPMKGHSHVYWYRQLPEEGLKFMVYLQKENIIDESGMPKERFSAEFPKEGPSILRIQQVVRGDSAAYFCASSPEGYEQYFGPGTRLTVT.

The rearrangement joins TRBV2 to TRBJ2-1, with D possibly TRBD1 on 7 matching bases. The germline CDR1 and CDR2 sequences are SNHLY and FYNNEI. Between the trimmed V and J ends, which lost 8 bases and 6 bases, there was a span of 17 bases. The CDR3 has 14 amino acids. CDR3 coding DNA: TGTGCCAGCCAGGTCAGGGGGGCTATCAATGAGCAGTTCTTC. Its translation: CASQVRGAINEQFF.

The DNA of the CDR3 is TGTGCCAGCATGGGCAGCACCCTCTCTGGAAACACCATATATTTT. It codes for CASMGSTLSGNTIYF. The gene calls are TRBV9 and TRBJ1-3; D is ambiguous. V shed 6 bases and J shed 0 bases, with 13 bases lying between them. The CDR3 extends over 15 amino acids. The germline V gene has CDR1 SGDLS and CDR2 YYNGEE.

This clone was observed a handful of times. The V call is TRBV5-4, the J call TRBJ1-2; TRBD1 matches 7 bases. The J segment lost 6 bases and the V segment lost 2 bases, leaving 4 bases of the junction unmatched. The germline V gene has CDR1 SGHNT and CDR2 YYREEE (reference sequence). The length of the CDR3 is 13 residues. Here the CDR3 DNA reads TGTGCCAGCAGCTTAGGGACAGTCGATGGCTACACCTTC. This sequence encodes CASSLGTVDGYTF.

This chain uses TRBV30 with TRBJ1-4; TRBD1 aligns across 11 bases. Germline assignment: CDR1 GTSNPN and CDR2 SVGIG (reference sequence). This CDR3 is built from 16 residues. V shed 4 bases, J shed 3 bases, and the junction held 7 bases outside the gene matches. The CDR3 nucleotides read TGTGCCTGGAACCGGGACAGGGGGATTTCTAATGAAAAACTGTTTTTT. It yields the protein CAWNRDRGISNEKLFF.

The gene calls are TRBV2 and TRBJ1-5, with a weak D call TRBD1 (5 bases). Between the trimmed V and J ends, which lost 7 bases and 1 base, there was a span of 8 bases. CDR1 and CDR2 from the germline V gene are SNHLY and FYNNEI. The CDR3 spans 13 residues. CDR3 amino acids: CASTTESNQPQHF. The CDR3 DNA follows: TGTGCCAGCACGACAGAGAGCAATCAGCCCCAGCATTTT.

The chain is built from TRBV5-4 and TRBJ2-2; 7 bases map to TRBD2. The germline V gene has CDR1 SGHNT and CDR2 YYREEE (reference sequence). CDR3 length equals 13 residues. The V gene end was trimmed by 5 bases and the J gene end by 5 bases; junction bases not matched to a gene: 3. The CDR3 DNA reads TGTGCCAGCAGTCAAGCGGGGACCGGGGAGCTGTTTTTT. Its translation: CASSQAGTGELFF.

The chain carries TRBV6-7 and TRBJ1-1; TRBD1 agrees at 8 bases. TRBV6-7 is identified as an open reading frame with a role that is uncertain. This CDR3 comprises 13 residues. V dropped 7 bases and J dropped 6; count of bases not matched to a gene: 7. The CDR3 DNA follows: TGTGCCAGCACCGGCGGACAGGGTTCTGAAGCTTTCTTT. Its protein product is CASTGGQGSEAFF.

CDR3 sequence reads: CASSLGQNVNSPLHF. Here the CDR3 DNA reads TGTGCCAGCAGCTTAGGACAGAACGTCAATTCACCCCTCCACTTT. V and J are TRBV7-9 and TRBJ1-6, with D possibly being TRBD1 (5 bases). The CDR3 runs to 15 residues. The V gene lost 1 base and the J gene lost 7 bases, with 11 bases spanning the gap. The germline V gene encodes CDR1 SEHNR and CDR2 FQNEAQ (reference sequence).

This chain links TRBV18 with TRBJ2-5, with a tentative D call TRBD1 (5 bases). CDR1 and CDR2 from the germline V gene are KGHSH and LQKENI. The CDR3 covers 14 residues. V lost 3 bases and J lost 5, with 13 bases in between. The DNA for the CDR3 is TGTGCCAGCTCACCCCGACGGTCAGGGGAGACCCAGTACTTC. It specifies CASSPRRSGETQYF.

The rearrangement links TRBV11-2 to TRBJ1-2, with a tentative D call TRBD1 (6 bases). Germline V lookup: CDR1 SGHAT, CDR2 FQNNGV. CDR3 length: 16 amino acids. V was clipped by 3 bases and J by 9 bases, with 23 bases between them. DNA for the CDR3: TGTGCCAGCAGCTTTAGGGGGGGGACATCCTTAAACAGCTACACCTTC. It translates to CASSFRGGTSLNSYTF.

This clone was seen a few times. DNA of the CDR3: TGTGCCAGCAGCTCGACAGGCGGTTCCTCTGGAAACACCATATATTTT. Amino acids: CASSSTGGSSGNTIYF. The chain recombines TRBV7-2 with TRBJ1-3; D perhaps matches TRBD1 (6 bases). Germline CDR1 reads SGHTA; CDR2 reads FQGNSA. Deletions cut 4 bases from V and 0 bases from J, with 13 bases between. The CDR3 runs to 16 residues.

The chain recombines TRBV30 with TRBJ1-2; D ambiguous. With 2 bases removed from V and 5 bases from J, the gap between germline ends came to 18 bases. This CDR3 contains 15 residues. Germline CDR1 is GTSNPN and CDR2 is SVGIG (reference sequence). The chain's CDR3 is CAWSHFLGRRYGYTF. In nucleotides, the CDR3 is TGTGCCTGGAGTCACTTCCTCGGACGGAGGTATGGCTACACCTTC.

CDR3 amino acids: CASSPIKQGGYGYTF. CDR3 DNA: TGTGCCAGCAGTCCAATAAAACAGGGGGGATATGGCTACACCTTC. V and J are TRBV27 and TRBJ1-2; 8 bases are shared with TRBD1. The CDR3 extends over 15 amino acids. J gave up 5 bases and V 5 bases, and 10 bases lay outside the gene matches. Germline values: CDR1 MNHEY, CDR2 SMNVEV (reference sequence).

The V call is TRBV19, the J call TRBJ1-6; D not certain. This CDR3 is built from 15 residues. Trimming removed 5 bases at V and 7 bases at J, with 15 bases between. The germline V gene has CDR1 LNHDA and CDR2 SQIVND (reference sequence). The DNA of the CDR3 is TGTGCCAGTAGTGGGATTCGGACGGGAAATTCACCCCTCCACTTT. It translates to CASSGIRTGNSPLHF.

The chain has TRBV9 and TRBJ2-5; 14 bases align to TRBD2. J was trimmed by 7 bases and V by 4 bases; bases with no gene match: 9. Germline-derived CDR1 and CDR2 are SGDLS and YYNGEE. The CDR3 has 16 residues. The CDR3 region is CASSPQGLAGAVTQYF. The CDR3 DNA follows: TGTGCCAGCAGCCCCCAGGGACTAGCGGGGGCGGTGACCCAGTACTTC.

This chain connects TRBV3-1 (or the pseudogene TRBV3-2) to TRBJ2-1; the D gene is possibly TRBD2 (5 bases). The V gene lost 0 bases and the J gene lost 7 bases, with 13 bases spanning the gap. The CDR3 consists of 15 residues. Germline V lookup: CDR1 LGHDT, CDR2 YNNKEL (reference sequence). The CDR3 protein is CASSQDLGETNEQFF. In nucleotides, the CDR3 is TGTGCCAGCAGCCAAGACCTGGGAGAAACGAATGAGCAGTTCTTC.

This rearrangement joins TRBV4-2 to TRBJ1-4; D call uncertain. CDR1 and CDR2 from the germline V gene are LGHNA and YNFKEQ. V lost 0 bases and J 12 bases, leaving 17 bases between the germline ends. The CDR3 has 15 amino acids. In nucleotides, the CDR3 is TGTGCCAGCAGCCAAGAACTCGGCGCGCCCGGGGAACTGTTTTTT. Protein sequence: CASSQELGAPGELFF.

This sequence joins TRBV12-3 or TRBV12-4 and TRBJ2-7, with 7 nucleotides matching TRBD1. J lost 4 bases, V lost 4 bases, and 4 bases had no gene match. CDR3 length: 13 amino acids. As DNA, the CDR3 is TGTGCCAGCAGTTCACAGGACAGGTACGAGCAGTACTTC. It codes for CASSSQDRYEQYF.

This clone has a handful of counts. V gene TRBV19 combines with J gene TRBJ2-7, with a possible D match to TRBD1 (6 bases). The CDR3 runs to 16 residues. The V gene's germline CDR1 is LNHDA and CDR2 SQIVND (reference sequence). With 3 bases removed from V and 1 base from J, the gap between germline ends came to 16 bases. In DNA form, the CDR3 reads TGTGCCAGTAGTATGAGACAGGCCTCACCTTCCTACGAGCAGTACTTC. It translates to CASSMRQASPSYEQYF.

The J gene is TRBJ2-5, the V gene TRBV30, with D possibly being TRBD2 (6 bases). This CDR3 is 13 amino acids long. Trimming stripped 4 bases from V and 4 bases from J, with 13 bases between. Germline V gene sequence: CDR1 GTSNPN, CDR2 SVGIG (reference sequence). The CDR3 here is CAWTILAGETQYF. CDR3 nucleotides: TGTGCCTGGACCATACTAGCAGGAGAGACCCAGTACTTC.

The CDR3: CASGFGDSNTEAFF. The CDR3 nucleotides read TGTGCTAGTGGTTTCGGGGATTCGAACACTGAAGCTTTCTTT. V gene TRBV12-5 combines with J gene TRBJ1-1; no clear D. The germline gives CDR1 LGHNT, CDR2 FRNRAP. Trimming cost V 3 bases and J 1 base, with 9 bases left between them. CDR3 length: 14 residues.

The V call is TRBV6-1, the J call TRBJ2-7; TRBD1 aligns across 9 bases. With 0 bases clipped from V and 4 bases from J, the junction kept 7 bases outside the gene matches. Per germline, CDR1 MNHNS and CDR2 SASEGT. The CDR3 covers 16 residues. The CDR3 DNA is TGTGCCAGCAGTGAAGCGGATGGGACAGGGATTTACGAGCAGTACTTC. Its translation: CASSEADGTGIYEQYF.

The gene calls are TRBV20-1 and TRBJ2-2; TRBD2 matches at 10 bases. CDR1 and CDR2 from the germline V gene are DFQATT and SNEGSKA (reference sequence). The CDR3 length is 15 residues. V gave up 3 bases and J gave up 7 bases; unmatched junction bases: 8. As DNA, the CDR3 is TGCAGTGCTAGTTACCCCCCTAGCGGGGGCGGGGAGCTGTTTTTT. It yields the protein CSASYPPSGGGELFF.

The V and J genes are TRBV11-1 and TRBJ2-3; 8 bases line up with TRBD1. The ends lost 5 bases at V and 2 bases at J; junction bases unmatched: 6. Germline V gives CDR1 SGHAT, CDR2 FQDESV (reference sequence). The CDR3 extends over 15 amino acids. In DNA form, the CDR3 reads TGTGCCAGCAGCCAAACGGGACAGGACACAGATACGCAGTATTTT. Encoded protein: CASSQTGQDTDTQYF.